Shown below are 15 T cell receptor beta chains from a single sample sequenced in a study of blood T cells in healthy people across ages. Using a J-beta primer mix together with a sample-barcoded 5' primer, a second PCR was run for roughly 6 to 12 cycles. TCRdb reanalysed the 5' RACE reads using MiXCR and keeps one entry per CDR3 protein. The repertoire holds about 1 million distinct CDR3 sequences, with under 55% as singletons. Sequenced sample: blood. Receptors were obtained from a woman aged 60-70 years in good health.

This clonotype came up a few times. The chain has TRBV28 and TRBJ2-5, with 10 nucleotides matching TRBD2. The DNA end is more similar to TRBJ2-7, so the J call may be wrong. The CDR3 covers 15 residues. Per the germline V gene, CDR1 is MDHEN and CDR2 is SYDVKM. CDR3 sequence reads: CASSFSGRAGYEQYF. The CDR3 bases are TGTGCCAGCAGTTTCAGCGGGAGGGCCGGATACGAGCAGTACTTC.

The chain has TRBV12-3 or TRBV12-4 and TRBJ2-7, with D perhaps TRBD1 or TRBD2 (5 bases each). With 5 bases removed from V and 6 bases from J, the gap between germline ends came to 11 bases. The CDR3 spans 12 residues. The CDR3 spells CASSRGDLEQYF. The CDR3 coding sequence is TGTGCCAGCAGTCGAGGGGACCTCGAGCAGTACTTC.

This chain joins TRBV6-2 or TRBV6-3 and TRBJ2-2; TRBD2 agrees at 7 bases. Germline V CDR1 and CDR2: MNHEY, SVGEGT. The CDR3 covers 14 residues. V shed 6 bases and J 5 bases; nucleotides not matched to a gene: 6. This CDR3 reads CASRKGGPTGELFF. In DNA form, the CDR3 reads TGTGCCAGCAGGAAGGGAGGGCCTACCGGGGAGCTGTTTTTT.

The chain is built from TRBV7-9 and TRBJ1-1, with D possibly TRBD1 on 6 matching bases. V dropped 7 bases and J dropped 3 bases, with 15 bases sitting between them. CDR3 length: 14 residues. Looked up from germline, CDR1 is SEHNR and CDR2 is FQNEAQ (reference sequence). CDR3 residues: CASNPGGFDTEAFF. The CDR3 DNA reads TGTGCCAGCAACCCGGGGGGCTTCGACACTGAAGCTTTCTTT.

The rearrangement links TRBV7-9 to TRBJ2-3; D unresolved. CDR1 and CDR2 from the germline V gene are SEHNR and FQNEAQ (reference sequence). Between the trimmed V and J ends, which lost 0 bases and 0 bases, there was a span of 10 bases. The CDR3 length is 16 residues. The CDR3 bases are TGTGCCAGCAGCTTAGCAACACAGCGAAGCACAGATACGCAGTATTTT. Its translation is CASSLATQRSTDTQYF.

This clonotype was found a few times. In nucleotides, the CDR3 is TGTGCCAGCAGCTTAGGTGGACAGGGGAGGACAGATACGCAGTATTTT. Protein sequence: CASSLGGQGRTDTQYF. The V gene is TRBV11-3, the J gene TRBJ2-3; 9 positions agree with TRBD1. The V gene end was trimmed by 1 base and the J gene end by 3 bases; junction bases not matched to a gene: 5. This CDR3 contains 16 residues. Germline V gives CDR1 SGHNT, CDR2 YENEEA.

The chain carries TRBV27 and TRBJ2-1, with TRBD2 identical over 7 bases. The CDR3 sequence is 17 residues long. Germline V CDR1 and CDR2: MNHEY, SMNVEV (reference sequence). V lost 5 bases, J lost 5 bases, and 15 bases stayed unmatched. CDR3 nucleotides: TGTGCCAGCAGTACACTCGCTCCGGGACTAACTAACAATGAGCAGTTCTTC. Translating gives CASSTLAPGLTNNEQFF.

This clonotype was detected only a few times. The chain couples TRBV27 to TRBJ2-1; 7 bases fit TRBD2. Losses at the gene ends were 3 bases for V and 7 bases for J; bases not matched to a gene: 9. The CDR3 totals 15 residues. From germline, CDR1 is MNHEY and CDR2 SMNVEV (reference sequence). For the CDR3, the DNA is TGTGCCAGCAGTTTGAAAAGACTAGCTTTGAATGAGCAGTTCTTC. It codes for CASSLKRLALNEQFF.

The V and J genes are TRBV19 and TRBJ1-5; 8 bases map to TRBD1. The CDR3 length is 16 residues. Germline V CDR1 and CDR2: LNHDA, SQIVND (reference sequence). J gave up 4 bases and V 7 bases, and 12 bases lay outside the gene matches. CDR3 amino acids: CASTIIRTGRNQPQHF. The CDR3 DNA sequence: TGTGCCAGTACCATAATCCGGACAGGGAGAAATCAGCCCCAGCATTTT.

The CDR3 nucleotides are TGCGCCAGCAGCTTGTATCTGGGAAGCTCCTACGAGCAGTACTTC. Amino acids: CASSLYLGSSYEQYF. This chain connects TRBV5-1 to TRBJ2-7; no firm D call. V shed 1 base and J shed 0 bases, with 11 bases lying between them. The CDR3 is made up of 15 amino acids. Germline-derived CDR1 and CDR2 are SGHRS and YFSETQ.

The chain employs TRBV28 and TRBJ2-2; perhaps D is TRBD1 or TRBD2 (5 bases each). Trimming pared 1 base from V and 4 bases from J, leaving 16 bases between. The CDR3 has 17 amino acids. Per germline, CDR1 MDHEN and CDR2 SYDVKM. Written as DNA, the CDR3 is TGTGCCAGCAGTTTATTTGGGTTTGGGGGTTTCACCGGGGAGCTGTTTTTT. Encoded protein: CASSLFGFGGFTGELFF.

The chain recombines TRBV6-1 with TRBJ2-5; 15 nucleotides line up with TRBD2. The J segment lost 11 bases and the V segment lost 4 bases, leaving 17 bases of the junction unmatched. CDR1 is MNHNS and CDR2 is SASEGT in the germline V gene. The CDR3 totals 18 residues. The CDR3 DNA sequence: TGTGCCAGCAGTGGGACTAGCGGGAGGGCCTTATCCTACAATGAGCAGTACTTC. This codes for CASSGTSGRALSYNEQYF.

In regard to this clonotype: A read error may explain this, as a much larger clone is one base away. The chain has TRBV10-3 and TRBJ2-3; 7 bases line up with TRBD2. Germline V lookup: CDR1 ENHRY, CDR2 SYGVKD. The ends lost 4 bases at V and 4 bases at J; junction bases unmatched: 8. CDR3 length equals 15 residues. CDR3 in DNA: TGTGCCATCAGTGGTGGCGGGAGAAGGGCAGATACGCAGTATTTT. Encoded protein: CAISGGGRRADTQYF.

Written as DNA, the CDR3 is TGCGCCAGCAGTCCAAGAGGGGAGGGAGGTTACAATGAGCAGTTCTTC. Translated: CASSPRGEGGYNEQFF. The chain couples TRBV5-1 to TRBJ2-1; 7 bases agree with TRBD2. This CDR3 has 16 residues. CDR1 and CDR2 (germline): SGHRS, YFSETQ. The J segment lost 4 bases and the V segment lost 5 bases, leaving 12 bases of the junction unmatched.

The rearrangement joins TRBV28 to TRBJ2-7, with D unresolved. The V and J ends lost 9 bases and 2 bases respectively, with 11 bases between them. This CDR3 contains 12 residues. The germline V gene has CDR1 MDHEN and CDR2 SYDVKM. CDR3 DNA: TGTGCCAGTCGAAGTGGGCCCTACGAGCAGTACTTC. Amino acid sequence: CASRSGPYEQYF.